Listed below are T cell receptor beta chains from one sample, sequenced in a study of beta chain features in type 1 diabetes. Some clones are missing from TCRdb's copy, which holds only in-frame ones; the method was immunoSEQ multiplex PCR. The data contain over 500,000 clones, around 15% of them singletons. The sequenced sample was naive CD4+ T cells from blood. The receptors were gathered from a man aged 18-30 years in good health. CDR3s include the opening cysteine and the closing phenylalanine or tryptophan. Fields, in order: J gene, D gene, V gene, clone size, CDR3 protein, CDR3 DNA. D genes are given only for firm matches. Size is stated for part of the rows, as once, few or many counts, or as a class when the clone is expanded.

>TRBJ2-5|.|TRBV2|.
CASSDRGLGPETQYF
TGTGCCAGCAGTGACCGCGGGTTAGGGCCGGAGACCCAGTACTTC
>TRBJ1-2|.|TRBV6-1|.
CASTYPNYGYTF
TGTGCCAGCACTTATCCAAACTATGGCTACACCTTC
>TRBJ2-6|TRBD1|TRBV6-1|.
CASREAGQGFSGANVLTF
TGTGCCAGCAGGGAAGCGGGACAGGGTTTCTCTGGGGCCAACGTCCTGACTTTC
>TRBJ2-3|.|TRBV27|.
CASSLYFGDTQYF
TGTGCCAGCAGTTTGTATTTCGGAGATACGCAGTATTTT
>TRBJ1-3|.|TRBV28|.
CASSRTGSLRNTIYF
TGTGCCAGCAGCCGCACAGGGTCGCTCCGAAACACCATATATTTT
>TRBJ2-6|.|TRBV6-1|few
CASSAAGTGANVLTF
TGTGCCAGCAGTGCGGCAGGGACTGGGGCCAACGTCCTGACTTTC
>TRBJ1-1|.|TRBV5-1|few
CASSLSKSGHLRTEAFF
TGCGCCAGCAGCCTAAGCAAATCGGGACATTTGCGAACTGAAGCTTTCTTT
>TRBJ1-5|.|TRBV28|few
CASSLHGAGNQPQHF
TGTGCCAGCAGTTTGCACGGGGCTGGCAATCAGCCCCAGCATTTT
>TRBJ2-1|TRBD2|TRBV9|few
CASSVAGGLANEQFF
TGTGCCAGCAGCGTAGCGGGGGGATTAGCCAATGAGCAGTTCTTC
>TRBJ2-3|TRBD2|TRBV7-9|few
CATRTSGFTDTQYF
TGTGCCACACGGACTAGCGGGTTCACAGATACGCAGTATTTT
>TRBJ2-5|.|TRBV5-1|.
CASSLGPLPVQETQYF
TGCGCCAGCAGCTTGGGCCCCCTTCCCGTCCAAGAGACCCAGTACTTC
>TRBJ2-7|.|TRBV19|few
CASSIGRDRGEQYF
TGTGCCAGTAGTATTGGCAGGGACCGTGGGGAGCAGTACTTC
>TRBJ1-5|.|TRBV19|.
CASSVEGIQQPQHF
TGTGCCAGTAGCGTTGAGGGAATCCAGCAGCCCCAGCATTTT
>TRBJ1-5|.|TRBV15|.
CATSGGTSNQPQHF
TGTGCCACCAGCGGAGGGACTAGCAATCAGCCCCAGCATTTT
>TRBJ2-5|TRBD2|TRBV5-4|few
CASSPLAGGPPETQYF
TGTGCCAGCAGCCCTCTAGCGGGGGGGCCTCCAGAGACCCAGTACTTC
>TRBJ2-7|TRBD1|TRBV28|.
CASSPDRGRKQYF
TGTGCCAGCAGTCCGGACAGGGGGCGTAAGCAGTACTTC
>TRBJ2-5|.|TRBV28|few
CASSHRAVDF
TGTGCCAGCAGCCACAGGGCAGTGGACTTC
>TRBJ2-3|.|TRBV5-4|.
CASSPWPGMDTQYF
TGTGCCAGCAGCCCCTGGCCGGGGATGGATACGCAGTATTTT
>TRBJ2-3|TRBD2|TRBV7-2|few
CASSLLRGGPIDTQYF
TGTGCCAGCAGCTTATTGCGGGGGGGCCCTATAGATACGCAGTATTTT
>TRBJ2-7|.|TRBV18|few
CASSPPGSYEQYF
TGTGCCAGCTCACCACCAGGGTCCTACGAGCAGTACTTC
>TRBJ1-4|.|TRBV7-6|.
CASSPWDYEKLFF
TGTGCCAGCAGCCCATGGGATTATGAAAAACTGTTTTTT
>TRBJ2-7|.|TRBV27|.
CASSLWGFSYEQYF
TGTGCCAGCAGTTTATGGGGGTTTTCGTACGAGCAGTACTTC
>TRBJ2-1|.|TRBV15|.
CATSARQTYNEQFF
TGTGCCACCAGCGCTCGACAGACCTACAATGAGCAGTTCTTC